This entry lists 19 T cell receptor beta chains sequenced from one sample in a study of cytomegalovirus exposure and HLA in healthy donors. Assay used: immunoSEQ multiplex PCR; TCRdb lists only in-frame clones, some missing. Counted here are about 300,000 clones, 88% occurring once; the ten biggest clones make up about 0.9%. Sequencing input: PBMCs. Source of these receptors: a woman younger than 35 in good health and CMV-seronegative.

This clone has just one count. The chain employs TRBV9 and TRBJ2-1, with 8 positions matching TRBD1. Trimming removed 4 bases from V and 4 bases from J; junction bases left unmatched: 7. This CDR3 spans 15 amino acids. Germline V gene lookup returns CDR1 SGDLS and CDR2 YYNGEE. CDR3 sequence: CASSQRGQDYNEQFF. CDR3 nucleotides: TGTGCCAGCAGCCAAAGGGGACAGGATTACAATGAGCAGTTCTTC.

The chain combines TRBV9 with TRBJ2-1, with D tentatively TRBD2 (6 bases). The CDR3 has 15 residues. V was shortened by 7 bases and J by 1 base, with 15 bases between the two germline ends. The germline V gene has CDR1 SGDLS and CDR2 YYNGEE. CDR3: CASGAGSSSYNEQFF. CDR3 bases: TGTGCCAGCGGGGCCGGGAGTTCATCCTACAATGAGCAGTTCTTC.

This sequence joins TRBV29-1 and TRBJ2-7, with TRBD1 matching over 10 bases. The germline V gene has CDR1 SQVTM and CDR2 ANQGSEA. The ends lost 4 bases at V and 3 bases at J; junction bases unmatched: 3. This CDR3 has 13 amino acids. The CDR3 region is CSVVTGGLYEQYF. In DNA form, the CDR3 reads TGCAGCGTTGTGACAGGGGGCCTCTACGAGCAGTACTTC.

The chain carries TRBV6-1 and TRBJ2-7; D call uncertain. The V end was cut by 5 bases, the J end by 2 bases, with 4 bases between. Germline CDR1 MNHNS, CDR2 SASEGT. The CDR3 extends over 11 amino acids. CDR3 coding DNA: TGTGCCAGCAGTTATACCTACGAGCAGTACTTC. It translates to CASSYTYEQYF.

This clone turned up a few times. This sequence joins TRBV4-1 and TRBJ2-7; 7 bases match TRBD2. V shed 1 base and J 5 bases; nucleotides not matched to a gene: 14. Germline CDR1 is MGHRA and CDR2 is YSYEKL. The CDR3 covers 17 residues. For the CDR3, the DNA is TGCGCCAGCAGCCAAGTGTACAGCGGGGCGGCCATCCACGAGCAGTACTTC. It codes for CASSQVYSGAAIHEQYF.

This chain joins TRBV7-6 and TRBJ2-7, with 8 bases fitting TRBD2. This CDR3 region has 15 residues. Germline V gene lookup returns CDR1 SGHVS and CDR2 FNYEAQ. Trimming cost V 5 bases and J 1 base; bases outside gene matches: 7. Here the CDR3 DNA reads TGTGCCAGCAGCACAATAGCGGGAAGGTCCTACGAGCAGTACTTC. This sequence encodes CASSTIAGRSYEQYF.

This clone is a singleton in its sample. This chain connects TRBV7-2 to TRBJ2-5; 8 nucleotides agree with TRBD1. Unmatched junction bases numbered 5, after V lost 0 bases and J lost 5 bases. Germline V gene data show CDR1 as SGHTA and CDR2 as FQGNSA. This CDR3 is 15 amino acids long. CDR3 in DNA: TGTGCCAGCAGCTTAGCGGCAGGGGGCGGGGAGACCCAGTACTTC. It specifies CASSLAAGGGETQYF.

The V and J genes are TRBV2 and TRBJ2-5; tentative D call: TRBD2 (7 bases). CDR3 length equals 16 residues. Per germline, CDR1 SNHLY and CDR2 FYNNEI. V gave up 5 bases and J gave up 7 bases, with 23 bases separating them. The chain's CDR3 is CASSSPGGTDDATQYF. The CDR3 region has the DNA TGTGCCAGCAGTAGTCCGGGGGGCACGGATGATGCGACCCAGTACTTC.

V and J are TRBV7-2 and TRBJ1-5; no clear D gene. Trimming took 2 bases from V and 1 from J, leaving 6 bases between them. Germline lookup yields CDR1 SGHTA and CDR2 FQGNSA. The CDR3 totals 14 residues. In DNA form, the CDR3 reads TGTGCCAGCAGCTTACTCCCGAGCAATCAGCCCCAGCATTTT. It translates to CASSLLPSNQPQHF.

The chain uses TRBV7-9 and TRBJ1-1; the D gene is possibly TRBD1 (5 bases). This CDR3 has 16 residues. The V gene's germline CDR1 is SEHNR and CDR2 FQNEAQ (reference sequence). Trimming removed 0 bases at V and 0 bases at J, with 11 bases between. CDR3 sequence (DNA): TGTGCCAGCAGCTTAGCGCTGGGGACTTTGAACACTGAAGCTTTCTTT. Translated, it gives CASSLALGTLNTEAFF.

The gene calls are TRBV9 and TRBJ1-1; maybe TRBD1 (5 bases). The CDR3 extends over 17 amino acids. V was cut by 0 bases and J by 3 bases, with 18 bases left in between. Germline loops: CDR1 SGDLS, CDR2 YYNGEE. In DNA form, the CDR3 reads TGTGCCAGCAGCGTAGTTGTATCCGGGGGATGGGACACTGAAGCTTTCTTT. This codes for CASSVVVSGGWDTEAFF.

V gene TRBV27 combines with J gene TRBJ1-1; TRBD1 matches at 10 bases. The CDR3 length is 19 residues. Germline trimming cut 6 bases from V and 3 bases from J; bases unmatched to any gene: 19. Germline V lookup: CDR1 MNHEY, CDR2 SMNVEV (reference sequence). CDR3 residues: CASSMTGGAWSGRDTEAFF. For the CDR3, the DNA is TGTGCCAGCAGCATGACAGGGGGCGCTTGGTCCGGCCGGGACACTGAAGCTTTCTTT.

This rearrangement joins TRBV5-6 to TRBJ1-2, with TRBD1 matching over 8 bases. With V trimmed by 4 bases and J by 7 bases, 15 bases remained unmatched. Looked up from germline, CDR1 is SGHDT and CDR2 is YYEEEE. CDR3 length equals 16 residues. For the CDR3, the DNA is TGTGCCAGCAGCCCCCGAGGCGGGACAGGATTGAGTGGCTACACCTTC. This gives the protein CASSPRGGTGLSGYTF.

This clone has more than one count but fewer than ten. CDR3 amino acids: CASSPDRRVGYTF. For the CDR3, the DNA is TGTGCCAGCAGCCCCGACAGGAGAGTTGGCTACACCTTC. The genes are TRBV9 and TRBJ1-2; D is perhaps TRBD1 (6 bases). The CDR3 consists of 13 residues. Germline CDR1 SGDLS, CDR2 YYNGEE. V dropped 4 bases and J dropped 7 bases, with 14 bases sitting between them.

This chain uses TRBV29-1 with TRBJ2-7; no firm D call. Trimming shortened V by 6 bases and J by 7 bases, and 13 bases separated the two germline ends. CDR1 and CDR2 from the germline V gene are SQVTM and ANQGSEA. This CDR3 contains 11 residues. The CDR3 spells CSVSGLWEQYF. CDR3 DNA: TGCAGCGTCTCAGGCCTCTGGGAGCAGTACTTC.

This clone was counted once. The chain recombines TRBV18 with TRBJ1-1; weak D call: TRBD1 (5 bases). CDR3 length: 19 residues. Trimming removed 6 bases at V and 0 bases at J, with 26 bases between. Germline CDR1 KGHSH, CDR2 LQKENI. The CDR3 sequence: CASSALGGTETSMNTEAFF. In DNA form, the CDR3 reads TGTGCCAGCTCCGCACTCGGAGGGACTGAAACTTCCATGAACACTGAAGCTTTCTTT.

This clone was observed once. The chain carries TRBV28 and TRBJ1-2; 7 bases are a match to TRBD1. The V gene's germline CDR1 is MDHEN and CDR2 SYDVKM. The CDR3 runs to 15 residues. After removal of 2 bases from V and 5 bases from J, the junction contained 8 bases not matched to a gene. The CDR3 spells CASSLPQGMGYGYTF. The CDR3 nucleotides read TGTGCCAGCAGTTTACCACAGGGGATGGGATATGGCTACACCTTC.

The rearrangement links TRBV7-8 to TRBJ2-3, with 12 bases aligning to TRBD2. Germline V gene lookup returns CDR1 SGHVS and CDR2 FQNEAQ. CDR3 size: 16 residues. V trimming: 5 bases; J trimming: 4 bases; junction bases outside the gene matches: 7. CDR3 sequence reads: CASSAKRTSGADTQYF. As DNA, the CDR3 is TGTGCCAGCAGCGCAAAGAGGACTAGCGGGGCAGATACGCAGTATTTT.

The rearrangement uses TRBV2 and TRBJ2-3; 8 nucleotides agree with TRBD2. The CDR3 has 14 amino acids. With 8 bases clipped from V and 7 bases from J, the junction kept 11 bases outside the gene matches. Germline CDR1 reads SNHLY; CDR2 reads FYNNEI. The DNA for the CDR3 is TGTGCCAGCTTGATGACTAGCGCGCCACATACGCAGTATTTT. It is translated as CASLMTSAPHTQYF.